Reported below is one T cell receptor beta chain. Its antigen is currently unknown. Libraries were made from TCR beta cDNA, and they carried unique molecular identifiers. A population of 1 to 10 million T cells gave rise to a few hundred thousand cDNA molecules. TCRdb ran MiXCR on the PCR reads and lists one entry per CDR3 protein. Of about 430,000 distinct CDR3 sequences listed, 30% to 40% were seen once; the top ten hold 7.6%. V gave up 3 bases and J gave up 5 bases, with 11 bases separating them. Looked up from germline, CDR1 is DFQATT and CDR2 is SNEGSKA (reference sequence). This CDR3 comprises 13 residues. These data originate in a study of post-analysis software for immune sequencing data. About the study: Included among the disease courses, which were recorded for the cohort, were relapsing-remitting, secondary progressive and progressive-relapsing multiple sclerosis. General study results and limits: People with multiple sclerosis had a significantly lower normalized Chao1 diversity than controls did. Controls showed lower frequencies than patients for roughly five TRBV segments, and TRBV5-6, TRBV5-1 and TRBV20-1 were among these. By F measure, strong co-clustering occurred among samples prepared in the same batch.

The sequence derives from a girl aged 2-15 years with multiple sclerosis. Sequences were obtained from blood. This chain links TRBV20-1 with TRBJ1-5; TRBD1 might be the D (5 bases). This CDR3 is CSARGQPDQPQHF. The CDR3 nucleotides are TGCAGTGCTAGGGGGCAGCCAGATCAGCCCCAGCATTTT.